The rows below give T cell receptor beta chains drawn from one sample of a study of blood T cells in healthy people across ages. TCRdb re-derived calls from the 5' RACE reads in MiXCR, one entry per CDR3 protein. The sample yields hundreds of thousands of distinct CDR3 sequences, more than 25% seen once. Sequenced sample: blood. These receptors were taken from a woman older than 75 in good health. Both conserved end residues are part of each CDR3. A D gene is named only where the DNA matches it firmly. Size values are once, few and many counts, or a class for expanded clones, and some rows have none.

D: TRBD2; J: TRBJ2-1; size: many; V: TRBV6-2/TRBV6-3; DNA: TGTGCCAGCAGTTATCGGGGGGACCTGGGCAATGAGCAGTTCTTC; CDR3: CASSYRGDLGNEQFF
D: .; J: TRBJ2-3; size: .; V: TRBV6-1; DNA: TGTGCCAGCAGTGACCGGGGGGCCCGGGCTAGCGGTCTCACAGATACGCAGTATTTT; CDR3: CASSDRGARASGLTDTQYF
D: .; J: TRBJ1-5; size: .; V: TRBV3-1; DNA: TGTGCCAGCAGCCAAGGTCTGCGCAATCAGCCCCAGCATTTT; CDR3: CASSQGLRNQPQHF
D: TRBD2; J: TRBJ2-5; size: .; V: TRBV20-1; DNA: TGCAGTGCTAGGCAAGCGGGAGCGCGAGAGACCCAGTACTTC; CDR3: CSARQAGARETQYF
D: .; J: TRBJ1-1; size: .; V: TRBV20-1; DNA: TGCAGTGCTCCGGTAGGACAATGGAACACTGAAGCTTTCTTT; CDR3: CSAPVGQWNTEAFF
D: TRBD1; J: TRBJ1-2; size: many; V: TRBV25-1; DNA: TGTGCCAGCAGTGAAGGGACAGGGCGAGGCTACACCTTC; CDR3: CASSEGTGRGYTF
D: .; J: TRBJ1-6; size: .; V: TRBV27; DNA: TGTGCCAGCAGTTTCGACGGCGCCTATAATTCACCCCTCCACTTT; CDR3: CASSFDGAYNSPLHF
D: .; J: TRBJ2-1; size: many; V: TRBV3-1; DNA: TGTGCCAGCAGCCAAGTCTACTTGAGCTCCTACAATGAGCAGTTCTTC; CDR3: CASSQVYLSSYNEQFF
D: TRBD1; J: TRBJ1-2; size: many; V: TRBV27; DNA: TGTGCCAGCAGTTCTAAGGGGGCAAACAGCTATGGCTACACCTTC; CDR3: CASSSKGANSYGYTF
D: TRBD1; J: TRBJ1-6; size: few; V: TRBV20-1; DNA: TGCAGTGCTAGGGGAGGGGGCGGAAATTCACCCCTCCACTTT; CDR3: CSARGGGGNSPLHF
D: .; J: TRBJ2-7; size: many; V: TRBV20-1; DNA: TGCAGTGCTAGAGACCCGACAGGTGGGTCCTACGAGCAGTACTTC; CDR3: CSARDPTGGSYEQYF
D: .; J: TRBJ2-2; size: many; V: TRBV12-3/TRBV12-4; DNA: TGTGCCAGCAGTTTAGCTTCTGGGTTCACCGGGGAGCTGTTTTTT; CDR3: CASSLASGFTGELFF
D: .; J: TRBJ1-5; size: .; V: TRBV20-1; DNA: TGCAGCAGCCGAAGGGGCGTCAATCGGCCCCAGCATTTT; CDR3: CSSRRGVNRPQHF
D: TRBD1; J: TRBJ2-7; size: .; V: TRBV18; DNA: TGTGCCAGCTCCCTTCTACGCGACACCAGGACAGGCCCGACCTACGAGCAGTACTTC; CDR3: CASSLLRDTRTGPTYEQYF
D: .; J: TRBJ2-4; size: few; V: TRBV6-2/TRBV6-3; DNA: TGTGCCAGCAGCCCCGGAGTGGGGGAGGTTATGACCAAAAACATTCAGTACTTC; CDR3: CASSPGVGEVMTKNIQYF
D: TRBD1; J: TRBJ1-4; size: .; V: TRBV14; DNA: TGTGCCAGCAGCCGAGACAGGGTATACGGGTCAACTAATGAAAAACTGTTTTTT; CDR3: CASSRDRVYGSTNEKLFF
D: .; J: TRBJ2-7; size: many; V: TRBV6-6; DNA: TGTGCCAGCAGTCAAGGGGGTATTTACGAGCAGTACTTC; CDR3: CASSQGGIYEQYF
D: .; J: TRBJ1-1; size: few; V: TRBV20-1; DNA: TGCAGTGCTAGAGAGGGGTCAACCATGAACACTGAAGCTTTCTTT; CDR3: CSAREGSTMNTEAFF
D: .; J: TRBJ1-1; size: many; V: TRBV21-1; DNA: TGTGCCAGCAGCAGGGACAATGAAGCTTTCTTT; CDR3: CASSRDNEAFF
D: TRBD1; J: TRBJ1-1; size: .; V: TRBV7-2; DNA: TGTGCCACCAAACGGGACAGGAACACTGAAGCTTTCTTT; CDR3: CATKRDRNTEAFF
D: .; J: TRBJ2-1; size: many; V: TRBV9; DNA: TGTGCCAGCAGCCCCCAGCCCGGGAGAGCCTCCGCAAATGAGCAGTTCTTC; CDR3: CASSPQPGRASANEQFF
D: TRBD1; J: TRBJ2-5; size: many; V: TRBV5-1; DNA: TGCGCCAGCAGCTTGGACAGGGGCGTTCGCGAGACCCAGTACTTC; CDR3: CASSLDRGVRETQYF
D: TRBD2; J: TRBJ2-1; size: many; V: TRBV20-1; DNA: TGCAGTGCTAGAGATCAAAAACTAGCGGGGGGATACAATGAGCAGTTCTTC; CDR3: CSARDQKLAGGYNEQFF
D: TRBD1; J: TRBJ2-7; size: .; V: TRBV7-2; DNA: TGTGCCAGCAGCTCGGAGAGGACAGGATTAAATGGCTACGAGCAGTACTTC; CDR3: CASSSERTGLNGYEQYF
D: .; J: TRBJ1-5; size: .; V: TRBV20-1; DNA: TGCAGTGCTACGGGGTTTGACGATCAGCCCCAGCATTTT; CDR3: CSATGFDDQPQHF
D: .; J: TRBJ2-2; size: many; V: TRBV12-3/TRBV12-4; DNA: TGTGCCAGCAGTTTAATGGCTAGTGCGAACACCGGGGAGCTGTTTTTT; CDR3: CASSLMASANTGELFF
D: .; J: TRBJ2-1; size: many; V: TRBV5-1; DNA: TGCGCCAGCAGCGTTCGGGACCCCGGGGGATCATCCTACAATGAGCAGTTCTTC; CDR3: CASSVRDPGGSSYNEQFF
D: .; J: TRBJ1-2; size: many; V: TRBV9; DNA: TGTGCCAGCAGCCCCTTGGGAAAGTTTAACTATGGCTACACCTTC; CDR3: CASSPLGKFNYGYTF
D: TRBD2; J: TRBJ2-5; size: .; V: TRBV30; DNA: TGTGCCTGGAGTAACGGCCTAGCGGCCTCCTTAGAGACCCAGTACTTC; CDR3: CAWSNGLAASLETQYF
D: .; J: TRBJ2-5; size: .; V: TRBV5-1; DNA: TGCACCAGCAGCTTGGTTTACAGGGTTCAAGAGACCCAGTACTTT; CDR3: CTSSLVYRVQETQYF
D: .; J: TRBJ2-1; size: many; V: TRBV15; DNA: TGTGCCACCAGCAGAGAATACGGAAATGAGCAGTTCTTC; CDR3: CATSREYGNEQFF
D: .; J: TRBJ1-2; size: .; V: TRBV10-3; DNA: TGTGCCATCAGCACAAGTGGGGGGTCTGGCTACACCTTC; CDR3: CAISTSGGSGYTF
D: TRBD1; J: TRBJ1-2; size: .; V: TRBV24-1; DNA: TGTGCCACCTGGGACAGCCGGTTGAATGGCTACACCTTC; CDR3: CATWDSRLNGYTF